These T cell receptor beta chains were read from a single sample in a study of cytomegalovirus exposure and HLA in healthy donors. Produced via immunoSEQ multiplex PCR; TCRdb's table is partial and in-frame only. The data show 220,000 or so clones, around 73% seen once. The sample taken for sequencing was PBMCs. Every receptor here comes from a male donor in good health and CMV-seronegative. The CDR3 runs from the conserved cysteine through the conserved F or W. The D gene is left open where the match is weak. The size entry is marked missing in some rows and otherwise reads once, few, many or a size class.

>TRBJ1-5|.|TRBV25-1|.
TGTGCCAGCAGTGAATCCTCAGGGGTCCCCAATCAGCCCCAGCATTTT
CASSESSGVPNQPQHF
>TRBJ2-7|TRBD1|TRBV5-1|.
TGCGCCAGCAGGACAGGGGACTACGAGCAGTACTTC
CASRTGDYEQYF
>TRBJ1-6|.|TRBV11-2|.
TGTGCCAGCAGCTTAACAGAGGGGGTCGGTTCACCCCTCCACTTT
CASSLTEGVGSPLHF
>TRBJ2-7|.|TRBV28|.
TGTGCCAGCAGTTTATTTTCGCGGGATCCCTACGAGCAGTACTTC
CASSLFSRDPYEQYF
>TRBJ1-1|.|TRBV21-1|.
TGTGCCAGCAGCAGGGTGAGCGGAGACGATCTGAACACTGAAGCTTTCTTT
CASSRVSGDDLNTEAFF
>TRBJ2-1|TRBD2|TRBV5-1|.
TGCGCCAGCAGCTTGGGGGGGACTAGCGGGAGTCCCTCCTACAATGAGCAGTTCTTC
CASSLGGTSGSPSYNEQFF
>TRBJ1-2|TRBD1|TRBV29-1|.
TGCAGCGTTGAAGGGCAGGGGGAGGATGGCTACACCTTC
CSVEGQGEDGYTF
>TRBJ2-1|.|TRBV11-2|.
TGTGCCAGCAGCTTAGGGACATATTACAATGAGCAGTTCTTC
CASSLGTYYNEQFF
>TRBJ2-7|TRBD1|TRBV11-3|.
TGTGCCAGCAGCTCCAGACAGGGGGAAGGCGAGCAGTACTTC
CASSSRQGEGEQYF
>TRBJ2-3|TRBD2|TRBV7-3|.
TGTGCCAGCAGCTTGCAAGCGGGAGAAACAGATACGCAGTATTTT
CASSLQAGETDTQYF
>TRBJ2-2|.|TRBV7-2|.
TGTGCCAGCAGCTTAGCCGGGAGAAACACCGGGGAGCTGTTTTTT
CASSLAGRNTGELFF
>TRBJ2-1|.|TRBV29-1|few
TGCAGCGTTCGAACAGGGAATGAGCAGTTCTTC
CSVRTGNEQFF
>TRBJ1-5|.|TRBV5-5|.
TGTGCCAGCAGCTCGGCGGGGGGAGGCAATCAGCCCCAGCATTTT
CASSSAGGGNQPQHF
>TRBJ2-3|TRBD2|TRBV27|.
TGTGCCAGCAGTTATGGGAGGGCCGTAGATACGCAGTATTTT
CASSYGRAVDTQYF
>TRBJ2-3|.|TRBV27|.
TGTGCCAGCAGTTTATCTTTGGGGCAGCCCCTAGATACGCAGTATTTT
CASSLSLGQPLDTQYF
>TRBJ2-7|TRBD2|TRBV6-1|.
TGTGCCAGCAGTGTCTCCGGGACTATCTACGAGCAGTACTTC
CASSVSGTIYEQYF
>TRBJ1-6|.|TRBV10-3|.
TGTGCCATCTCGGACAGTCATAATTCACCCCTCCACTTT
CAISDSHNSPLHF
>TRBJ2-7|.|TRBV29-1|.
TGCAGCGTTGACGCGTCTAGGTCTGGCGAGCAGTACTTC
CSVDASRSGEQYF
>TRBJ1-2|.|TRBV27|.
TGTGCCAGCAGTCTCTCCGGGACTACTAACTATGGCTACACCTTC
CASSLSGTTNYGYTF
>TRBJ2-7|.|TRBV6-6|once
TGTGCCAGCAGTTCCCCCTCGACAAGCTCCTACGAGCAGTACTTC
CASSSPSTSSYEQYF
>TRBJ2-1|.|TRBV27|.
TGTGCCAGCAGTAGGGCGGGATCCTACAATGAGCAGTTCTTC
CASSRAGSYNEQFF
>TRBJ1-3|TRBD1|TRBV6-5|.
TGTGCCAGCAGTTACTCAGGGACAGCGAGTAGAAACACCATATATTTT
CASSYSGTASRNTIYF
>TRBJ1-5|.|TRBV9|once
TGTGCCAGCAGCTTTCGGACAGAGGGGCCCCAGCATTTT
CASSFRTEGPQHF
>TRBJ2-7|TRBD2|TRBV6-5|.
TGTGCCAGCAGTTCCCCGTGGAGCGGGAGCTCCTACGAGCAGTACTTC
CASSSPWSGSSYEQYF
>TRBJ2-4|.|TRBV2|once
TGTGCCAGCAGTGAACAGGGCATGTCAGCCAAAAACATTCAGTACTTC
CASSEQGMSAKNIQYF
>TRBJ2-3|.|TRBV5-4|.
TGTGCCAGCAGCCCCGCCAGGCCGGAGGGTACAGATACGCAGTATTTT
CASSPARPEGTDTQYF
>TRBJ2-1|TRBD1|TRBV7-9|.
TGTGCCAGCAGCTTAGTGGGACAGGTCAATGAGCAGTTCTTC
CASSLVGQVNEQFF
>TRBJ1-5|.|TRBV6-5|.
TGTGCCTCAAGACACCTTGCTCTTAATCAGCCCCAGCATTTT
CASRHLALNQPQHF
>TRBJ1-2|.|TRBV28|.
TGTGCCAGCAGTTCTTTTGAGTCTAACTATGGCTACACCTTC
CASSSFESNYGYTF
>TRBJ1-2|.|TRBV11-2|once
TGTGCCAGCAGCTTAGACCTCGGTGGGCGCTATGGCTACACCTTC
CASSLDLGGRYGYTF
>TRBJ1-1|.|TRBV2|.
TGTGCCAGCACGACAGAAATGAACACTGAAGCTTTCTTT
CASTTEMNTEAFF
>TRBJ2-7|TRBD2|TRBV27|.
TGTGCCAGCAGCCCTGGACTAGCGGGAGTAGGGGAGCAGTACTTC
CASSPGLAGVGEQYF
>TRBJ2-2|.|TRBV7-9|.
TGTGCTTTACCCCGTGCCGGGGTCCTAAACACCGGGGAGCTGTTTTTT
CALPRAGVLNTGELFF
>TRBJ2-6|.|TRBV4-1|.
TGCGCCAGCAGCCAAGCTGACCGGGGTGGGGCCAACGTCCTGACTTTC
CASSQADRGGANVLTF
>TRBJ2-3|TRBD2|TRBV4-2|.
TGTGCCAGCAGCCAAGGTCCAGCGGGAGGGCCGAGCCCAGATACGCAGTATTTT
CASSQGPAGGPSPDTQYF
>TRBJ2-2|.|TRBV4-2|few
TGTGCCAGCAGCCAAGGAACTAGAGGGGAGCTGTTTTTT
CASSQGTRGELFF
>TRBJ2-7|TRBD2|TRBV9|.
TGTGCCAGCAGCCGGGGGAGTGGGACTAGCGACTCCTACGAGCAGTACTTC
CASSRGSGTSDSYEQYF
>TRBJ2-7|.|TRBV7-8|.
TGTGCCAGCAGCTTTAGGGGCGCGGTTGACGAGCAGTACTTC
CASSFRGAVDEQYF
>TRBJ1-1|TRBD1|TRBV15|.
TGTGCCACCAGCAGAGAATTTTCAGGAACAGGGGGAGGGCGGATGGAAGCTTTCTTT
CATSREFSGTGGGRMEAFF
>TRBJ2-3|TRBD2|TRBV6-5|.
TGTGCCAGCAGTCCCTTAGCGGGAGGGACAGATACGCAGTATTTT
CASSPLAGGTDTQYF
>TRBJ1-1|.|TRBV11-2|.
TGTGCCAGCAGCTTAGTACCCCTGGGAGGCACTGAAGCTTTCTTT
CASSLVPLGGTEAFF
>TRBJ2-3|TRBD2|TRBV10-1|.
TGCGCCAGCAGTGAAGGGACTAGCGGGAGTCGGGATACGCAGTATTTT
CASSEGTSGSRDTQYF
>TRBJ2-3|.|TRBV12-1|.
TGTGCCAGCAGCTTTAGGAATCAGGGGGCTCACACAGATACGCAGTATTTT
CASSFRNQGAHTDTQYF
>TRBJ2-7|TRBD1|TRBV19|.
TGTGCCAGTAGTACTTTAACAGGGGGCGAGCAGTACTTC
CASSTLTGGEQYF
>TRBJ1-6|.|TRBV25-1|few
TGTGCCAGTAGAGAGAGGTCCTCACCCCTCCACTTT
CASRERSSPLHF
>TRBJ2-3|.|TRBV5-1|.
TGCGCCAGCAGCCTAGAGCGGGATACGCAGTATTTT
CASSLERDTQYF
>TRBJ2-3|.|TRBV2|once
TGTGCCAGCACCCAATCTGGAGGGGCAGATACGCAGTATTTT
CASTQSGGADTQYF
>TRBJ2-3|TRBD2|TRBV4-1|few
TGCGCCAGCAGCCAATCCCAGCGGGAGTGGGATACGCAGTATTTT
CASSQSQREWDTQYF
>TRBJ2-5|.|TRBV29-1|.
TGCAGCGTTGAAGCCAGGGAAGAGACCCAGTACTTC
CSVEAREETQYF
>TRBJ1-4|TRBD1|TRBV14|few
TGTGCCAGCAGCCAAGAGGGACAGTTAAATGAAAAACTGTTTTTT
CASSQEGQLNEKLFF
>TRBJ2-1|TRBD2|TRBV5-4|.
TGTGCCAGCAGCTTTTGGGCGGCGGGAGGGGAGTTCTTC
CASSFWAAGGEFF
>TRBJ2-5|TRBD2|TRBV7-2|.
TGTGCCAGCAGCTTAGGTGCGGTCGCGGGAGAATTAGAGACCCAGTACTTC
CASSLGAVAGELETQYF
>TRBJ2-1|.|TRBV5-4|.
TGTGCCAGCAGCCTCAGGGTTGGCGAGCAGTTCTTC
CASSLRVGEQFF
>TRBJ1-4|TRBD1|TRBV10-2|.
TGCGCCAGCAGTGCGACAGGGGGGGATGAAAAACTGTTTTTT
CASSATGGDEKLFF
>TRBJ1-1|TRBD1|TRBV14|.
TGTGCCAGCAGCCTCGGACAGGTGGGATTTGAAGCTTTCTTT
CASSLGQVGFEAFF
>TRBJ2-7|TRBD2|TRBV6-1|.
TGTGCCAGCAGTGTGGCGGGAGGGCCCGGGGAGCAGTACTTC
CASSVAGGPGEQYF
>TRBJ2-1|.|TRBV25-1|once
TGTGCCACTCGCCCGGGACTCGTCAATGAGCAGTTCTTC
CATRPGLVNEQFF
>TRBJ2-7|.|TRBV6-6|.
TGTGCCAGCAGTTTCTCTCACTCCTACGAGCAGTACTTC
CASSFSHSYEQYF
>TRBJ1-5|.|TRBV21-1|few
TGTGCCAGCAGCCCCCGACGGAGACAGGGGGCGGATAGCAATCAGCCCCAGCATTTT
CASSPRRRQGADSNQPQHF